A selection of T cell receptor beta chains follows, all from one sample in a study of blood T cell repertoires in COVID-19. Method: immunoSEQ multiplex PCR; TCRdb's copy keeps in-frame clones and lacks some. Counted here are a few hundred thousand clones, roughly 84% occurring once; the ten biggest clones make up roughly 1.4%. The sample comprised peripheral blood. The origin of the receptors is a woman in her 40s who had recovered from COVID-19. Each CDR3 is given with its conserved first and last residue. A D gene is named only where the DNA matches it firmly. Size is omitted from some rows. Given values are once, few, many or a class for expanded clones.

TRBD1	TRBV4-2	once	TRBJ1-5	CASSQASTGGRQPQHF	TGTGCCAGCAGCCAGGCCTCAACAGGGGGCCGTCAGCCCCAGCATTTT
-	TRBV7-8	once	TRBJ1-1	CASSRIMNTEAFF	TGTGCCAGCAGCCGCATCATGAACACTGAAGCTTTCTTT
TRBD2	TRBV19	-	TRBJ2-3	CASRNQRGWDTQYF	TGTGCCAGTAGGAACCAGCGGGGGTGGGATACGCAGTATTTT
TRBD1	TRBV5-5	-	TRBJ1-1	CASSRRGAGTGGPEAFF	TGTGCCAGCAGCCGTAGGGGGGCCGGGACAGGGGGCCCTGAAGCTTTCTTT
-	TRBV10-3	-	TRBJ2-7	CAISESWGQSPKPSYEQYF	TGTGCCATCAGTGAGTCATGGGGACAATCACCCAAGCCGTCCTACGAGCAGTACTTC
-	TRBV12-5	-	TRBJ1-5	CASGLHRVSGELFNSNQPQHF	TGTGCTAGTGGTTTGCATCGGGTGTCTGGTGAATTATTTAATAGCAATCAGCCCCAGCATTTT
TRBD2	TRBV7-2	-	TRBJ2-3	CASSLRGASGGASTDTQYF	TGTGCCAGCAGCTTACGCGGGGCTAGCGGGGGAGCTAGCACAGATACGCAGTATTTT
TRBD2	TRBV7-2	-	TRBJ2-2	CASSLAGTSTGELFF	TGTGCCAGCAGCTTAGCAGGGACTAGCACCGGGGAGCTGTTTTTT
-	TRBV9	once	TRBJ2-1	CASSPTNNEQFF	TGTGCCAGCAGCCCGACAAACAATGAGCAGTTCTTC
-	TRBV18	-	TRBJ1-1	CASSPPGLALNTEAFF	TGTGCCAGCTCACCACCGGGACTGGCCCTCAACACTGAAGCTTTCTTT
-	TRBV28	-	TRBJ1-1	CASTLGGAGRAFF	TGTGCCAGCACCCTAGGGGGGGCCGGTCGAGCTTTCTTT
-	TRBV6-5	-	TRBJ1-5	CASRASGEHQPQHF	TGTGCCAGCAGAGCCTCAGGGGAACATCAGCCCCAGCATTTT
TRBD1	TRBV19	-	TRBJ1-2	CASTMDRNPRGYTF	TGTGCCAGTACCATGGACAGGAACCCTCGTGGCTACACCTTC
-	TRBV6-5	-	TRBJ1-1	CASERSGDTPNGGFF	TGTGCCAGCGAGCGTTCAGGGGACACTCCTAATGGGGGTTTCTTT
-	TRBV9	-	TRBJ1-3	CASSPRDGNTIYF	TGTGCCAGCAGCCCGAGAGATGGAAACACCATATATTTT
TRBD1	TRBV5-1	-	TRBJ2-7	CASSWDSSYEQYF	TGCGCCAGCAGCTGGGACAGCTCCTACGAGCAGTACTTC
-	TRBV19	-	TRBJ1-4	CASRDRSSTNEKLFF	TGTGCCAGTAGGGACAGATCTTCAACTAATGAAAAACTGTTTTTT
TRBD1	TRBV5-1	-	TRBJ1-1	CASLPRTGTANTEAFF	TGCGCCAGTTTACCCCGGACCGGGACAGCGAACACTGAAGCTTTCTTT
TRBD2	TRBV7-2	-	TRBJ2-7	CASSLIAGTYEQYF	TGTGCCAGCAGCTTGATAGCGGGGACATACGAGCAGTACTTC
-	TRBV6-5	-	TRBJ2-7	CASKGWAGSYEQYF	TGTGCCAGCAAGGGGTGGGCGGGGTCCTACGAGCAGTACTTC
TRBD2	TRBV2	-	TRBJ2-3	CASSPTLSGDSDTQYF	TGTGCCAGCAGTCCCACACTCAGCGGGGACTCAGATACGCAGTATTTT
-	TRBV7-9	-	TRBJ1-4	CASSLGPNEKLFF	TGTGCCAGCAGCTTGGGGCCTAATGAAAAACTGTTTTTT
TRBD1	TRBV28	once	TRBJ1-1	CASSPPGQYSWAFF	TGTGCCAGCAGCCCTCCGGGACAGTATTCTTGGGCTTTCTTT
-	TRBV21-1	-	TRBJ2-7	CAKNRDRDFVQYF	TGTGCCAAAAACCGGGACAGGGACTTCGTTCAGTACTTC
TRBD2	TRBV5-6	-	TRBJ2-7	CASSAPSGGAGYEQYF	TGTGCCAGCAGCGCGCCTAGCGGGGGGGCCGGGTACGAGCAGTACTTC
-	TRBV6-5	-	TRBJ1-1	CASSYGEGEAFF	TGTGCCAGCAGTTACGGGGAGGGTGAAGCTTTCTTT
TRBD1	TRBV7-2	-	TRBJ1-2	CASRPTGGDGYTF	TGTGCCAGCAGACCAACAGGGGGCGATGGCTACACCTTC
TRBD1	TRBV5-1	-	TRBJ1-2	CASSAVTGVGYTF	TGCGCCAGCAGCGCGGTGACAGGGGTTGGCTACACCTTC
-	TRBV7-2	-	TRBJ2-7	CASSFSQGTYEQYF	TGTGCCAGCAGCTTCTCTCAGGGGACCTACGAGCAGTACTTC
TRBD1	TRBV5-6	-	TRBJ1-6	CASSLGQYSYNSPLHF	TGTGCCAGCAGCCTGGGACAGTACTCCTATAATTCACCCCTCCACTTT
-	TRBV7-9	-	TRBJ2-1	CASSPRGSSYNEQFF	TGTGCCAGCAGCCCCAGGGGAAGCTCCTACAATGAGCAGTTCTTC
TRBD1	TRBV4-1	few	TRBJ1-1	CASSQGAETEAFF	TGCGCCAGCAGTCAGGGGGCGGAAACTGAAGCTTTCTTT
-	TRBV18	-	TRBJ1-3	CASSPNLGGSENTIYF	TGTGCCAGCTCACCCAACCTCGGGGGGAGCGAAAACACCATATATTTT
-	TRBV24-1	-	TRBJ2-5	CATSDIETQYF	TGTGCCACCTCGGACATTGAGACCCAGTACTTC
-	TRBV7-8	-	TRBJ2-2	CASSDPGPDTGELFF	TGTGCCAGCAGCGACCCGGGTCCCGACACCGGGGAGCTGTTTTTT
-	TRBV7-9	-	TRBJ2-3	CASSFQDTQYF	TGTGCCAGCAGCTTCCAGGATACGCAGTATTTT
-	TRBV2	-	TRBJ1-3	CASSEGGVAPNTIYF	TGTGCCAGCAGTGAAGGCGGAGTAGCACCTAACACCATATATTTT
-	TRBV30	-	TRBJ1-1	CAWSLAGFTEAFF	TGTGCCTGGAGTCTGGCGGGGTTCACTGAAGCTTTCTTT
-	TRBV27	-	TRBJ1-2	CASKGTPSHYGYTF	TGTGCCAGCAAGGGGACTCCGTCCCACTATGGCTACACCTTC
TRBD2	TRBV7-9	-	TRBJ2-3	CASSSPPGTSGDTQYF	TGTGCCAGCAGCTCCCCTCCGGGGACTAGCGGAGATACGCAGTATTTT
-	TRBV18	-	TRBJ1-2	CASSPSTSGDGYTF	TGTGCCAGCTCACCTTCAACGTCGGGGGATGGCTACACCTTC
-	TRBV12-3/TRBV12-4	-	TRBJ2-7	CASSLGPVEQYF	TGTGCCAGCAGTTTAGGTCCTGTCGAGCAGTACTTC